This T cell receptor beta chain was sequenced for a study of T cell responses to AZD1222 COVID-19 vaccine. Study-level points and caveats: Baseline serology detected seropositivity in only six AZD1222 recipients. Repertoire sampling was restricted to post-peak T cell response timepoints. Clonal diversity may have been underestimated in mostly white British donors. With dominance at 160-218 and 743-854, vaccine-associated CD4 TCRs spanned spike.

Worth noting for this clone: The antigen remains undetermined.

Germline CDR1 SGDLS, CDR2 YYNGEE. The CDR3 is made up of 17 amino acids. V gave up 0 bases and J gave up 0 bases, with 13 bases separating them. Only in-frame clones appear in the TCRdb table, and some are missing; sequencing was by immunoSEQ multiplex PCR. The data hold 70,000 or so clones, with 79% observed a single time. This chain connects TRBV9 to TRBJ1-3, with D uncertain. Here the sequenced sample was peripheral blood, taken on day 0 of MenACWY control vaccination. This clonotype was sampled from an adult in good health. The chain's CDR3 is CASSVDPGQTSGNTIYF. For the CDR3, the DNA is TGTGCCAGCAGCGTAGATCCGGGCCAGACCTCTGGAAACACCATATATTTT.